The 20 T cell receptor beta chains presented below share a single source sample, sequenced in a study of blood T cell repertoires in COVID-19. Profiled with immunoSEQ multiplex PCR; TCRdb holds only in-frame clones, not every one. The repertoire has about 130,000 clones, about 86% of them found once; the top ten carry around 18%. Sequencing was performed on peripheral blood. These receptors came from a woman aged 45-60 years who had recovered from COVID-19.

This chain joins TRBV6-9 and TRBJ2-2; TRBD2 might be the D (7 bases). Per the germline V gene, CDR1 is MNHGY and CDR2 is SVAAGI. Trimming removed 8 bases at V and 3 bases at J, with 19 bases between. The CDR3 covers 16 residues. The chain's CDR3 is CASGEGVPSDTGELFF. CDR3 bases: TGTGCCAGCGGGGAGGGGGTCCCCTCGGACACCGGGGAGCTGTTTTTT.

The gene calls are TRBV9 and TRBJ2-2, with a possible D match to TRBD2 (6 bases). Germline V gene data show CDR1 as SGDLS and CDR2 as YYNGEE. There are 15 residues in the CDR3. V was trimmed by 4 bases and J by 5 bases, leaving 15 bases between them. This chain's CDR3 is CASSIRDSITGELFF. CDR3 DNA: TGTGCCAGCAGCATCCGGGACTCTATAACCGGGGAGCTGTTTTTT.

The rearrangement links TRBV10-1 to TRBJ2-6; 7 bases agree with TRBD1. Germline lookup yields CDR1 WNHNN and CDR2 SYGVQD (reference sequence). V lost 6 bases, J lost 0 bases, and 8 bases stayed unmatched. The CDR3 extends over 17 amino acids. In nucleotides, the CDR3 is TGCGCCAGCAGAAAGGACAGGTCCTTCTCTGGGGCCAACGTCCTGACTTTC. This gives the protein CASRKDRSFSGANVLTF.

This sequence joins TRBV9 and TRBJ2-1; 10 bases match TRBD2. Germline V CDR1 and CDR2: SGDLS, YYNGEE. The V and J ends lost 4 bases and 5 bases, in that order; junction bases with no gene match: 3. The CDR3 contains 14 residues. Here the CDR3 reads CASSRTSGNNEQFF. The CDR3 coding sequence is TGTGCCAGCAGCCGGACTAGCGGCAACAATGAGCAGTTCTTC.

V gene TRBV19 combines with J gene TRBJ1-3; D is possibly TRBD1 (5 bases). CDR3 length: 15 residues. Germline V gives CDR1 LNHDA, CDR2 SQIVND (reference sequence). V was cut by 7 bases and J by 0 bases, with 13 bases left in between. This CDR3 is CASTLRQNSGNTIYF. The CDR3 region has the DNA TGTGCCAGTACCCTACGACAGAACTCTGGAAACACCATATATTTT.

This sequence joins TRBV12-3 or TRBV12-4 and TRBJ2-7; D is possibly TRBD1 (5 bases). V lost 6 bases and J lost 3, with 12 bases in between. This CDR3 region has 13 residues. CDR3 in DNA: TGTGCCAGCAGCCTGGGGCCCCGCTACGAGCAGTACTTC. Translation gives CASSLGPRYEQYF.

The chain has TRBV7-9 and TRBJ2-1; 8 nucleotides align to TRBD2. Germline V gene sequence: CDR1 SEHNR, CDR2 FQNEAQ (reference sequence). This CDR3 is 16 amino acids long. Unmatched junction bases numbered 13, after V lost 4 bases and J lost 8 bases. The chain's CDR3 is CASSSYQSGSWHEQFF. CDR3 nucleotide sequence: TGTGCCAGCAGCTCCTATCAAAGCGGGAGTTGGCATGAGCAGTTCTTC. Complete variable domain (other parts from reference TRBV7-9 and TRBJ2-1): DTGVSQNPRHKITKRGQNVTFRCDPISEHNRLYWYRQTLGQGPEFLTYFQNEAQLEKSRLLSDRFSAERPKGSFSTLEIQRTEQGDSAMYLCASSSYQSGSWHEQFFGPGTRLTVL.

The chain has TRBV7-2 and TRBJ2-5, with TRBD2 identical over 8 bases. Germline trimming cut 5 bases from V and 2 bases from J; bases unmatched to any gene: 4. CDR3 length: 14 amino acids. CDR1 SGHTA and CDR2 FQGNSA come from the germline V gene. Here the CDR3 reads CASSRGGGQETQYF. CDR3 bases: TGTGCCAGCAGCCGGGGCGGGGGGCAAGAGACCCAGTACTTC.

V is TRBV5-1 and J is TRBJ1-1; D is ambiguous. The germline V and J ends were trimmed by 1 base and 1 base, with 11 bases remaining between them. This CDR3 contains 15 residues. In germline, CDR1 is SGHRS, CDR2 YFSETQ. The chain's CDR3 is CASSLMAGKNTEAFF. CDR3 sequence (DNA): TGCGCCAGCAGCTTGATGGCGGGAAAGAACACTGAAGCTTTCTTT. The entire variable domain, with the rest obtained from reference TRBV5-1 and TRBJ1-1, is as follows: KAGVTQTPRYLIKTRGQQVTLSCSPISGHRSVSWYQQTPGQGLQFLFEYFSETQRNKGNFPGRFSGRQFSNSRSEMNVSTLELGDSALYLCASSLMAGKNTEAFFGQGTRLTVV.

The V and J genes are TRBV2 and TRBJ2-5; TRBD1 matches at 7 bases. CDR3 length equals 15 residues. CDR1 SNHLY and CDR2 FYNNEI come from the germline V gene. J was trimmed by 3 bases and V by 4 bases; bases with no gene match: 8. The CDR3 nucleotides read TGTGCCAGCAGTGTTGACCCGACAGGGAAAGAGACCCAGTACTTC. Protein: CASSVDPTGKETQYF.

This rearrangement joins TRBV10-3 to TRBJ1-3, with D hard to call. Trimming took 1 base from V and 0 from J, leaving 13 bases between them. The CDR3 loop spans 17 amino acids. Germline V gene lookup returns CDR1 ENHRY and CDR2 SYGVKD. The CDR3, as DNA: TGTGCCATCAGTGAGTTTATCCTGGGCTTCTCTGGAAACACCATATATTTT. It specifies CAISEFILGFSGNTIYF.

The gene calls are TRBV5-1 and TRBJ2-7, with D perhaps TRBD2 (6 bases). The ends were cut back, 4 bases at V and 0 bases at J, with 14 bases in the middle. Germline loops: CDR1 SGHRS, CDR2 YFSETQ. The length of the CDR3 is 15 residues. The CDR3 reads CASSPYGGSSYEQYF. The CDR3, as DNA: TGCGCCAGCAGCCCCTACGGGGGTAGCTCCTACGAGCAGTACTTC.

This clone was seen once. V gene TRBV12-5 combines with J gene TRBJ1-3; D gene unclear. Trimming pared 2 bases from V and 1 base from J, leaving 9 bases between. Per the germline V gene, CDR1 is LGHNT and CDR2 is FRNRAP. The CDR3 loop spans 15 amino acids. This CDR3 is CASGLSSTSGNTIYF. Written as DNA, the CDR3 is TGTGCTAGTGGTTTGTCCAGTACGTCTGGAAACACCATATATTTT. The variable domain in full, completed from reference TRBV12-5 and TRBJ1-3, reads DARVTQTPRHKVTEMGQEVTMRCQPILGHNTVFWYRQTMMQGLELLAYFRNRAPLDDSGMPKDRFSAEMPDATLATLKIQPSEPRDSAVYFCASGLSSTSGNTIYFGEGSWLTVV.

This clone was detected a few times. J is TRBJ2-5 and V is TRBV7-9, with 9 bases fitting TRBD2. Germline lookup yields CDR1 SEHNR and CDR2 FQNEAQ (reference sequence). The V segment lost 2 bases and the J segment 1 base; nucleotides outside the gene matches: 8. The CDR3 is 17 residues long. CDR3 DNA: TGTGCCAGCAGCTTAAGGCTTGTGCGGGAGGGCCAAGAGACCCAGTACTTC. Its protein product is CASSLRLVREGQETQYF.

This clone was recorded many times. The genes are TRBV18 and TRBJ2-7; TRBD2 agrees at 16 bases. Trimming removed 5 bases from V and 2 bases from J; junction bases left unmatched: 3. Germline-derived CDR1 and CDR2 are KGHSH and LQKENI. The CDR3 spans 16 residues. CDR3 region: CASSSGLAGGPYEQYF. The CDR3 DNA reads TGTGCCAGCTCATCGGGACTAGCGGGGGGGCCCTACGAGCAGTACTTC.

The chain recombines TRBV7-9 with TRBJ1-6; D gene ambiguous. Trimming took 5 bases from V and 8 from J, leaving 7 bases between them. Germline CDR1 SEHNR, CDR2 FQNEAQ (reference sequence). The CDR3 is made up of 12 amino acids. The CDR3: CASSRRDSPLHF. As DNA, the CDR3 is TGTGCCAGCAGCCGCCGGGATTCACCCCTCCACTTT.

The chain is built from TRBV7-8 and TRBJ1-1; D uncertain. CDR1 is SGHVS and CDR2 is FQNEAQ in the germline V gene. The V end was cut by 5 bases, the J end by 0 bases, with 7 bases between. This CDR3 has 13 amino acids. CDR3 residues: CASSAQLNTEAFF. CDR3 bases: TGTGCCAGCAGCGCCCAGTTGAACACTGAAGCTTTCTTT.

The genes are TRBV7-3 and TRBJ2-7; the match to TRBD1 covers 9 bases. The CDR3 runs 15 residues. Per germline, CDR1 SGHTA and CDR2 FQGTGA. Germline trimming cut 5 bases from V and 5 bases from J; bases unmatched to any gene: 10. CDR3 sequence reads: CASSDWDRVSHEQYF. CDR3 sequence (DNA): TGTGCCAGCAGCGACTGGGACAGGGTTTCCCACGAGCAGTACTTC.

In its sample, this clone was seen once. The chain joins TRBV18 to TRBJ1-4, with D possibly being TRBD1 (5 bases). V shed 5 bases and J shed 0 bases, with 7 bases lying between them. The CDR3 consists of 14 residues. Germline lookup yields CDR1 KGHSH and CDR2 LQKENI. The CDR3 DNA is TGTGCCAGCTCATTAGGGGCAACTAATGAAAAACTGTTTTTT. It translates to CASSLGATNEKLFF.

The chain combines TRBV15 with TRBJ2-7, with D possibly matching TRBD2 (5 bases). CDR1 LNHNV and CDR2 YYDKDF come from the germline V gene (reference sequence). The CDR3 extends over 11 amino acids. Trimming stripped 8 bases from V and 6 bases from J, with 11 bases between. The CDR3: CATGLAGEQYF. CDR3 coding DNA: TGTGCCACCGGCCTAGCTGGCGAGCAGTACTTC.